The 11 T cell receptor beta chains presented below share a single source sample, sequenced in a study of human T cells and chemical hapten exposure. TCRdb analysed the RACE reads with MiXCR anew, one entry per CDR3 protein. The sample has roughly 84,000 distinct CDR3 sequences; around 9.3% are singletons. Time point described: patch test 2, 6 weeks after DPC sensitization. The treatment was: therapeutic diphenylcyclopropenone sensitization with weekly scalp DPC. Here the sequenced sample was whole blood, taken in connection with sensitization to the hapten diphenylcyclopropenone (DPC). These receptor sequences come from a woman between 50 and 59 years old with alopecia areata. Some clones in this sample may be carry-over from other donors' samples.

The chain is built from TRBV7-2 and TRBJ2-5; 9 nucleotides line up with TRBD2. V lost 3 bases to trimming and J lost 0 bases; unmatched junction nucleotides: 5. The CDR3 contains 16 residues. Germline values: CDR1 SGHTA, CDR2 FQGNSA. CDR3 nucleotide sequence: TGTGCCAGCAGCTTGACTAGCGGAACGTACCAAGAGACCCAGTACTTC. Encoded protein: CASSLTSGTYQETQYF.

The chain uses TRBV29-1 and TRBJ2-2; D remains unclear. The CDR3 runs 11 residues. Germline CDR1 reads SQVTM; CDR2 reads ANQGSEA. V lost 3 bases to trimming and J lost 5 bases, with 4 bases between them. In nucleotides, the CDR3 is TGCAGCGTTGAGGGGACCGGGGAGCTGTTTTTT. It encodes CSVEGTGELFF.

This clonotype has ten or more counts. CDR3 loop: CASSIKGEGVDEQFF. The CDR3 DNA sequence: TGTGCCAGTAGTATAAAAGGGGAGGGGGTCGATGAGCAGTTCTTC. This chain connects TRBV19 to TRBJ2-1; a possible D gene is TRBD2 (7 bases). The CDR3 is 15 residues long. Germline lookup yields CDR1 LNHDA and CDR2 SQIVND (reference sequence). Trimming took 2 bases from V and 8 from J, leaving 16 bases between them.

This clonotype was recorded a few times. The V call is TRBV5-1, the J call TRBJ2-3, with D unclear. The CDR3 runs to 15 residues. Germline assignment: CDR1 SGHRS and CDR2 YFSETQ. Deletions cut 5 bases from V and 0 bases from J, with 13 bases between. CDR3 sequence reads: CASRIAGSSTDTQYF. The CDR3 DNA reads as TGCGCCAGCAGAATTGCCGGATCTAGCACAGATACGCAGTATTTT. The complete variable domain, with remaining parts taken from reference TRBV5-1 and TRBJ2-3, reads KAGVTQTPRYLIKTRGQQVTLSCSPISGHRSVSWYQQTPGQGLQFLFEYFSETQRNKGNFPGRFSGRQFSNSRSEMNVSTLELGDSALYLCASRIAGSSTDTQYFGPGTRLTVL.

This clonotype was found many times. The chain recombines TRBV20-1 with TRBJ2-1, with 13 bases fitting TRBD2. This CDR3 has 17 residues. The ends lost 0 bases at V and 3 bases at J; junction bases unmatched: 5. Germline V gene data show CDR1 as DFQATT and CDR2 as SNEGSKA (reference sequence). The CDR3 is CSARDQLAGGGYNEQFF. The CDR3 DNA sequence: TGCAGTGCTAGAGATCAACTAGCGGGAGGGGGCTACAATGAGCAGTTCTTC.

This clonotype came up many times. The gene calls are TRBV18 and TRBJ1-5, with TRBD1 matching 7 bases. V lost 1 base, J lost 0 bases, and 0 bases stayed unmatched. This CDR3 contains 15 residues. Germline assignment: CDR1 KGHSH and CDR2 LQKENI. CDR3 in DNA: TGTGCCAGCTCACCACAGGGGGCTAGCAATCAGCCCCAGCATTTT. It specifies CASSPQGASNQPQHF.

The chain has TRBV20-1 and TRBJ1-5, with 7 bases aligning to TRBD1. CDR1 and CDR2 (germline): DFQATT, SNEGSKA (reference sequence). The junction had 2 bases not matched to a gene; V was cut back by 3 bases and J by 3 bases. This CDR3 is built from 13 residues. CDR3 sequence (DNA): TGCAGTGCTAGTGGGACAGCCAATCAGCCCCAGCATTTT. It yields the protein CSASGTANQPQHF.

The V and J genes are TRBV29-1 and TRBJ1-5, with D perhaps TRBD1 (6 bases). V lost 6 bases to trimming and J lost 6 bases, with 15 bases between them. The CDR3 totals 13 residues. Germline V CDR1 and CDR2: SQVTM, ANQGSEA. In DNA form, the CDR3 reads TGCAGCGTGGGGAACGGGGGCAGTCAGCCCCAGCATTTT. It is translated as CSVGNGGSQPQHF.

The rearrangement joins TRBV11-2 to TRBJ2-5, with unresolved D. The CDR3 sequence is 14 residues long. The V end lost 0 bases, the J end lost 2 bases, and 7 bases lay between the germline ends. Germline V gene data show CDR1 as SGHAT and CDR2 as FQNNGV. The CDR3 protein is CASSLDTVQETQYF. CDR3 DNA sequence: TGTGCCAGCAGCTTAGATACCGTACAAGAGACCCAGTACTTC.

This clonotype was counted many times. The chain is built from TRBV3-1 and TRBJ1-1; tentatively, D is TRBD1 (6 bases). CDR3 length: 15 amino acids. Germline values: CDR1 LGHDT, CDR2 YNNKEL (reference sequence). Trimming took off 0 bases at V and 8 bases at J, with 16 bases between the two ends. CDR3 bases: TGTGCCAGCAGCCAAGAGGAGCAGGGGTTATCCGAAGCTTTCTTT. This codes for CASSQEEQGLSEAFF.

This clonotype was seen repeatedly, ten times or more. The chain combines TRBV27 with TRBJ2-7; 9 bases are shared with TRBD1. The germline CDR1 and CDR2 sequences are MNHEY and SMNVEV (reference sequence). The CDR3 runs to 15 residues. Germline trimming cut 8 bases from V and 6 bases from J; bases unmatched to any gene: 14. The CDR3, as DNA: TGTGCCAGCTCGAGACGGACAGGGGAGCGGCCCGAGCAGTACTTC. Residues: CASSRRTGERPEQYF.